The T cell receptor (beta chain) described here comes from a study of T cells after yellow fever vaccination. Study-level background: In the case of low-cell-number fractions, SMART-Seq v4 Ultra Low Input was used for preparation. Study results and limitations: Although the secondary response was weaker, it peaked faster, at day 5 versus 15. Clones that expanded after primary vaccination mostly reappeared after the booster (just under 98% CD4, 70% to 90% CD8).

CDR3 length equals 15 residues. Looked up from germline, CDR1 is SGHAT and CDR2 is FQNNGV. Unmatched junction bases numbered 9, after V lost 5 bases and J lost 4 bases. Of note for this clonotype: No antigen is known for it.

Researchers made TCR cDNA using 5'RACE template switching, and this step added a universal primer site and UMIs. TCRdb passed the 5' RACE reads through MiXCR, listing each CDR3 protein once. The data contain approximately 90,000 distinct CDR3 sequences, roughly 6% of them singletons. Here the sequenced sample was CD8+ T cells sorted from PBMCs, taken 10 days after the yellow fever booster vaccination. The V and J genes are TRBV11-2 and TRBJ2-7; 9 bases agree with TRBD1. This sequence was found in a man younger than 30 who received the YFV17D yellow fever vaccine. The CDR3 DNA reads as TGTGCCAGCAGCAAGGAAGGACAGGGGAGGTACGAGCAGTACTTC. Translation gives CASSKEGQGRYEQYF.